The 18 T cell receptor beta chains below were found in one sample sequenced in a study of T cells in Graves' hyperthyroidism and ophthalmopathy. TCR beta CDR3 regions were amplified from RNA. The TCR CDR3 was amplified in a first-round RT-PCR using the HTBI primer set. TCRdb redid the calling of the multiplex PCR reads with MiXCR, one entry per CDR3 protein. The sample consists of approximately 600,000 distinct CDR3 sequences, approximately 14% of them appearing once. The source material was blood. The receptors shown here come from a woman aged 30 to 39 with Graves' hyperthyroidism that later progressed to Graves' ophthalmopathy.

The chain carries TRBV5-5 and TRBJ2-7; D could derive from TRBD1 or TRBD2 (5 bases each). The germline V gene encodes CDR1 SGHKS and CDR2 YYEKEE (reference sequence). V was cut by 4 bases and J by 2 bases, with 16 bases left in between. The CDR3 extends over 15 amino acids. CDR3 bases: TGTGCCAGCAGCCGTCCGGGACGGCCGACCTACGAGCAGTACTTC. Translating gives CASSRPGRPTYEQYF.

In its sample, this clonotype was seen a few times. J is TRBJ2-5 and V is TRBV10-3; 8 positions match TRBD2. This CDR3 is 13 amino acids long. Germline values: CDR1 ENHRY, CDR2 SYGVKD. Losses at the gene ends were 5 bases for V and 4 bases for J; bases not matched to a gene: 3. This CDR3 is CAISPGTRETQYF. CDR3 DNA sequence: TGTGCCATCAGTCCCGGGACTAGAGAGACCCAGTACTTC.

The chain carries TRBV27 and TRBJ1-1; tentatively, D is TRBD1 (5 bases). The CDR3 has 15 residues. Germline CDR1 and CDR2: MNHEY and SMNVEV (reference sequence). Trimming took 5 bases from V and 4 from J, leaving 17 bases between them. CDR3 in DNA: TGTGCCAGCAGTCCCCACGGGGCTAAGGGCACTGAAGCTTTCTTT. It yields the protein CASSPHGAKGTEAFF.

This clonotype showed up just a few times. The CDR3 DNA sequence: TGCGCCAGCAGCTTCAGCGACGGCGAGCAGTACTTC. Translated, it gives CASSFSDGEQYF. This sequence joins TRBV5-1 and TRBJ2-7; D ambiguous. CDR3 length equals 12 residues. CDR1 and CDR2 from the germline V gene are SGHRS and YFSETQ. Trimming removed 2 bases at V and 6 bases at J, with 9 bases between.

This clonotype was seen at least ten times. V gene TRBV29-1 combines with J gene TRBJ2-2, with D perhaps given as TRBD1 or TRBD2 (5 bases each). Trimming shortened V by 7 bases and J by 6 bases, and 18 bases separated the two germline ends. Looked up from germline, CDR1 is SQVTM and CDR2 is ANQGSEA. This CDR3 contains 14 residues. DNA for the CDR3: TGCAGCGCCTCTAGGGACCTCCCCCCCGGGGAGCTGTTTTTT. This gives the protein CSASRDLPPGELFF.

The chain uses TRBV7-8 and TRBJ2-7, with 10 bases lining up with TRBD2. Germline-derived CDR1 and CDR2 are SGHVS and FQNEAQ. The CDR3 has 16 residues. J lost 5 bases, V lost 3 bases, and 10 bases had no gene match. The CDR3 region has the DNA TGTGCCAGCAGCTTGCGGGCTAGCGGGAGTTCTAACGAGCAGTACTTC. As protein: CASSLRASGSSNEQYF.

This clonotype came up many times. The chain is built from TRBV6-1 and TRBJ2-1; D assignment may be TRBD1 or TRBD2 (7 bases each). The CDR3 is made up of 18 amino acids. V lost 6 bases and J lost 0, with 21 bases in between. Germline loops: CDR1 MNHNS, CDR2 SASEGT. Written as DNA, the CDR3 is TGTGCCAGCAGAGGGAGGGGGCGGGCGGAAAGCTCCTACAATGAGCAGTTCTTC. It encodes CASRGRGRAESSYNEQFF.

The chain uses TRBV5-1 and TRBJ1-1; D may be TRBD1 (5 bases). This CDR3 has 13 amino acids. Germline V CDR1 and CDR2: SGHRS, YFSETQ. Trimming left V 0 bases short and J 11 bases short, with 14 bases between. In DNA, the CDR3 is TGCGCCAGCAGCTTGGCCGGGGGGGTGGTGGCTTTCTTT. Translated: CASSLAGGVVAFF.

This clonotype has just a few counts. The rearrangement uses TRBV20-1 and TRBJ1-5; 8 nucleotides match TRBD1. Germline values: CDR1 DFQATT, CDR2 SNEGSKA (reference sequence). The length of the CDR3 is 15 residues. The junction had 11 bases not matched to a gene; V was cut back by 6 bases and J by 4 bases. The CDR3 spells CSAASPDRGNQPQHF. Written as DNA, the CDR3 is TGCAGTGCCGCGTCCCCCGACAGGGGTAATCAGCCCCAGCATTTT.

The table lists this clonotype with many counts. CDR3 coding DNA: TGTGCCAGCAGCTTAGGCCCTGCTGCGATAGCGGGATCCACAGATACGCAGTATTTT. Its translation: CASSLGPAAIAGSTDTQYF. V usage is TRBV7-9 and J usage is TRBJ2-3, with 8 bases identical to TRBD2. Germline V gene data show CDR1 as SEHNR and CDR2 as FQNEAQ (reference sequence). The V segment lost 1 base and the J segment 2 bases; nucleotides outside the gene matches: 14. The CDR3 is 19 amino acids.

This clonotype was detected many times. The J gene is TRBJ2-7, the V gene TRBV28, with TRBD2 identical over 9 bases. V shed 5 bases and J 0 bases; nucleotides not matched to a gene: 17. Germline CDR1 is MDHEN and CDR2 is SYDVKM. This CDR3 has 19 amino acids. CDR3 nucleotides: TGTGCCAGCAGTCCACATTCTTTACTGGGCGGGAGGGTCTCCTACGAGCAGTACTTC. As protein: CASSPHSLLGGRVSYEQYF.

In its sample, this clonotype was seen many times. The V gene is TRBV12-3 or TRBV12-4, the J gene TRBJ2-7; D gene uncertain. This CDR3 comprises 16 residues. Trimming took 3 bases from V and 0 from J, leaving 15 bases between them. CDR3: CASSFFLARASYEQYF. The CDR3 coding sequence is TGTGCCAGCAGTTTTTTTTTGGCCCGCGCCTCCTACGAGCAGTACTTC.

This clonotype was recorded many times. The V and J genes are TRBV7-8 and TRBJ2-3; no reliable D call. Germline V CDR1 and CDR2: SGHVS, FQNEAQ. V lost 0 bases to trimming and J lost 5 bases, with 6 bases between them. The length of the CDR3 is 13 residues. CDR3 residues: CASSLASEDTQYF. The CDR3 DNA sequence: TGTGCCAGCAGCTTAGCCAGTGAAGATACGCAGTATTTT.

At least ten counts were recorded for this clonotype. The rearrangement links TRBV19 to TRBJ1-1; possibly TRBD1 for D (6 bases). Germline CDR1 reads LNHDA; CDR2 reads SQIVND (reference sequence). The CDR3 spans 15 residues. Trimming took 6 bases from V and 0 from J, leaving 14 bases between them. The chain's CDR3 is CASSPGGPLNTEAFF. CDR3 nucleotides: TGTGCCAGTAGCCCCGGGGGCCCCTTGAACACTGAAGCTTTCTTT. Filled out from reference TRBV19 and TRBJ1-1, the complete variable domain reads DGGITQSPKYLFRKEGQNVTLSCEQNLNHDAMYWYRQDPGQGLRLIYYSQIVNDFQKGDIAEGYSVSREKKESFPLTVTSAQKNPTAFYLCASSPGGPLNTEAFFGQGTRLTVV.

This clonotype has a count of ten or more. This chain joins TRBV15 and TRBJ1-1, with D uncertain. CDR3 size: 13 residues. Between the trimmed V and J ends, which lost 0 bases and 11 bases, there was a span of 13 bases. Germline lookup yields CDR1 LNHNV and CDR2 YYDKDF (reference sequence). CDR3: CATSRDRVNAAFF. In nucleotides, the CDR3 is TGTGCCACCAGCAGAGATCGGGTCAACGCGGCTTTCTTT. Combining the CDR3 with reference TRBV15 and TRBJ1-1 gives the whole variable domain DAMVIQNPRYQVTQFGKPVTLSCSQTLNHNVMYWYQQKSSQAPKLLFHYYDKDFNNEADTPDNFQSRRPNTSFCFLDIRSPGLGDTAMYLCATSRDRVNAAFFGQGTRLTVV.

The J gene is TRBJ2-2, the V gene TRBV20-1, with D perhaps given as TRBD1 or TRBD2 (6 bases each). The CDR3 consists of 16 residues. V gave up 6 bases and J gave up 4 bases, with 21 bases separating them. Per the germline V gene, CDR1 is DFQATT and CDR2 is SNEGSKA (reference sequence). In DNA form, the CDR3 reads TGCAGTGCCCGAGTCACGGGGGCCCCGAGCACCGGGGAGCTGTTTTTT. Its protein product is CSARVTGAPSTGELFF.

There are many counts of this clonotype. The chain links TRBV20-1 to TRBJ1-1; unclear D gene. This CDR3 comprises 16 residues. Germline CDR1 DFQATT, CDR2 SNEGSKA (reference sequence). Trimming removed 6 bases at V and 0 bases at J, with 20 bases between. The CDR3 sequence is CSASPPTGPLNTEAFF. The CDR3 DNA sequence: TGCAGTGCCAGCCCCCCGACCGGGCCCCTGAACACTGAAGCTTTCTTT.

Concerning this clonotype: The conserved phenylalanine or tryptophan normally closing the CDR3 is absent here, so this likely arose from a read error. The J gene is TRBJ2-1, the V gene TRBV13; TRBD2 might be the D (6 bases). Germline V gives CDR1 PRHDT, CDR2 FYEKMQ (reference sequence). Trimming took 8 bases from V and 4 from J, leaving 15 bases between them. The CDR3 is 14 amino acids. The CDR3 nucleotides read TGTGCCAGCGGCCCCCCGGGAGCGTACAATGAGCAGTTCTAC. Its translation: CASGPPGAYNEQFY.